This entry concerns a single TCR beta chain. The sample originates from a study of T cell changes during pregnancy in multiple sclerosis. Some clones are missing from TCRdb's copy, which holds only in-frame ones; the method was immunoSEQ multiplex PCR. This table holds under 50,000 clones, about 90% found once. Germline assignment: CDR1 SGHTA and CDR2 FQGTGA. The CDR3 has 12 amino acids. V dropped 5 bases and J dropped 5 bases, with 6 bases sitting between them. Sequencing was performed on peripheral blood, taken in the first trimester of pregnancy. The chain carries TRBV7-3 and TRBJ2-2; no reliable D call. The clonotype was recovered from a female donor in good health, enrolled as a control in a pregnancy study. The CDR3 is CASSLSTGELFF. DNA for the CDR3: TGTGCCAGCAGCCTCTCTACCGGGGAGCTGTTTTTT.